This T cell receptor beta chain appears in the sequencing data of a study of blood T cells in healthy people across ages. Regarding the study as a whole: Naive CD4+ cells and diversity were both higher in long-lived donors than in aged donors. PBMCs went unsorted, and a conclusive naive versus antigen-experienced comparison was therefore prevented.

With 4 bases clipped from V and 4 bases from J, the junction kept 10 bases outside the gene matches. The CDR3 is 17 residues long. Germline loops: CDR1 SGDLS, CDR2 YYNGEE. About this clonotype: Its cognate antigen is unknown.

Through a sample-barcoded 5' primer and a J-beta primer mix, a second PCR was run for roughly 7 to 12 cycles. TCRdb re-analysed the 5' RACE reads in MiXCR, keeping a single row per CDR3 protein. This sample has 1.2 million to 1.5 million distinct CDR3 sequences, with roughly 40% found just once. The sequencing sample was made of blood. V and J are TRBV9 and TRBJ2-1; 11 bases map to TRBD2. The TCR comes from a young woman in good health. The CDR3 loop reads CASSSASSGGIYNEQFF. DNA of the CDR3: TGTGCCAGCAGCTCAGCTTCTAGCGGGGGGATTTACAATGAGCAGTTCTTC.